The present T cell receptor beta chain was sequenced within a study of blood T cell repertoires in COVID-19 (dated by TCRdb to 2018 to 2021). General notes on the study: Samples from collaborators originated in the United States, Italy and Spain and spanned both the acute and convalescent phases of COVID-19. The prospective study material was composed of cDNA or gDNA derived from T cells, B-cell-depleted T cells, or PBMCs. The samples were drawn from the first 160 participants of the ongoing ImmuneRACE study and from some 1,300 subjects provided by 6 global collaborators. The repertoires were released in a freely available public database meant as a resource for research on the immune response to SARS-CoV-2. HLA class I and class II types, where available, came from metadata supplied by the sample provider rather than from assay-based typing. A de-identified subject ID, COVID-19 status, age in years and sex were almost always included in the sample metadata. Deeply sampled blood TCRbeta repertoires from subjects exposed to, actively infected with, or recovered from COVID-19 were included in the dataset.

Details on this clone: The specificity of this receptor is unknown. No qualities accompany the bases; no much larger clone lies one base away.

Study-wide findings and limitations: Clinical and demographic metadata were provided uncurated, with the amount varying by source and participant.

Participants in the prospective study were aged about 18 to 89 years, lived in over 20 United States geographic areas, and enrolled through a virtual design. Cohort assignment in the prospective study relied on participant-reported clinical history from a screening survey and a study questionnaire. For ImmuneRACE Cohort 3, a participant was defined as recovered based on two consecutive negative NP/OP PCR tests, clearance by a healthcare professional, or resolution of symptoms. In the prospective study, mobile phlebotomists collected whole blood, serum and a nasopharyngeal or oropharyngeal swab from each participant. Additional blood draws and questionnaires over a 2-month period could optionally be provided by prospective study participants. Before DNA extraction, blood samples from the prospective study were shipped at room temperature or frozen. The immunoSEQ Assay, a bias-controlled multiplex PCR, was used to amplify TCRbeta CDR3 regions from genomic DNA. From the authors' description of their analysis: Within the assay, amplification of reference gene primers was used to estimate how many nucleated cells each sample contained. To quantify the absolute abundance of each unique TCRbeta CDR3 rearrangement, sequence reads were collapsed and filtered. For each sample, productive Simpson clonality was calculated as the square root of Simpson's diversity index over productive rearrangements. Sourced from immuneACCESS, this table was stored by TCRdb with only in-frame sequences that have V and J called. A share of the clones is absent; for the studies checked, an unresolved V gene accounts for under half, and the remainder has no known explanation. V, J and clone size reflect that table, while D and trimming were determined from the DNA. The sample data list some 380,000 clones, and approximately 89% of these were observed just once. Under 1.5% of the sample lies in the top ten.

V is pared back by 9 bases and J by 5 bases, with 17 bases lying between the germline termini. The CDR3 spans 14 residues, from the cysteine through the phenylalanine. The DNA shown is the 42-base CDR3, in frame from base 1. Per the germline V gene (reference sequence), LNHNV is the CDR1 and YYDKDF is the CDR2. The chain joins TRBV15 to TRBJ2-1, and the D gene may be TRBD2, 7 bases matching. The TCR sequence derives from a man aged 25 to 40 who had recovered from COVID-19. Sequencing used PBMCs or T cells enriched from blood (not recorded which). The nucleotide sequence reads TGTGCCACAAGGGAGGGGGATGCCGACAATGAGCAGTTCTTC. Its protein reads: CATREGDADNEQFF.